These T cell receptor beta chains were read from a single sample in a study of CD8+ T cells in alopecia areata. TCRdb's copy holds only in-frame clones and misses some; the assay was immunoSEQ multiplex PCR. Altogether about 110,000 clones are present, around 59% being singletons, with the ten largest covering 20% to 25%. Source material: CD8+ T cells sorted from blood. The receptors derive from a human donor in good health. Each CDR3 is given with its conserved first and last residue. A D gene is named only where the DNA matches it firmly. For some rows the clone size is stated as once, few or many, or as a class when expanded; others skip it.

D gene: -
V gene: TRBV13
clone size: -
J gene: TRBJ2-7
CDR3 protein: CASSLGLGQRIEQYF
CDR3 DNA: TGTGCCAGCAGCTTAGGGCTCGGACAGCGCATTGAGCAGTACTTC

D gene: -
V gene: TRBV2
clone size: -
J gene: TRBJ2-7
CDR3 protein: CASSVPGSSYEQYF
CDR3 DNA: TGTGCCAGCAGTGTGCCGGGAAGCTCCTACGAGCAGTACTTC

D gene: -
V gene: TRBV5-6
clone size: few
J gene: TRBJ2-5
CDR3 protein: CASSSDPTVETQYF
CDR3 DNA: TGTGCCAGCAGCTCCGACCCCACTGTGGAGACCCAGTACTTC

D gene: -
V gene: TRBV6-1
clone size: few
J gene: TRBJ1-2
CDR3 protein: CASTERGLDGYTF
CDR3 DNA: TGTGCCAGCACCGAAAGGGGGTTGGATGGCTACACCTTC

D gene: -
V gene: TRBV5-6
clone size: -
J gene: TRBJ2-5
CDR3 protein: CASSRPSDQETQYF
CDR3 DNA: TGTGCCAGCAGCAGACCCTCGGACCAAGAGACCCAGTACTTC

D gene: -
V gene: TRBV19
clone size: few
J gene: TRBJ1-1
CDR3 protein: CASKELGVNTEAFF
CDR3 DNA: TGTGCCAGTAAGGAGTTAGGGGTGAACACTGAAGCTTTCTTT

D gene: -
V gene: TRBV5-1
clone size: -
J gene: TRBJ2-5
CDR3 protein: CASSPKGGAQETQYF
CDR3 DNA: TGCGCCAGCAGCCCCAAGGGGGGGGCCCAAGAGACCCAGTACTTC

D gene: -
V gene: TRBV29-1
clone size: -
J gene: TRBJ2-1
CDR3 protein: CSVEDLDGYNEQFF
CDR3 DNA: TGCAGCGTTGAAGATTTAGACGGGTACAATGAGCAGTTCTTC

D gene: -
V gene: TRBV30
clone size: -
J gene: TRBJ1-1
CDR3 protein: CAWSTVRGDTEAFF
CDR3 DNA: TGTGCCTGGAGTACGGTCAGGGGAGACACTGAAGCTTTCTTT

D gene: -
V gene: TRBV28
clone size: -
J gene: TRBJ1-2
CDR3 protein: CASTPAPGPYGYTF
CDR3 DNA: TGTGCCAGCACCCCTGCCCCTGGGCCCTATGGCTACACCTTC

D gene: -
V gene: TRBV20-1
clone size: -
J gene: TRBJ2-1
CDR3 protein: CSAREGYEQFF
CDR3 DNA: TGCAGTGCTAGGGAGGGGTATGAGCAGTTCTTC

D gene: TRBD1
V gene: TRBV30
clone size: -
J gene: TRBJ2-7
CDR3 protein: CAWSVRQGAREQYF
CDR3 DNA: TGTGCCTGGAGTGTACGACAGGGGGCGCGGGAGCAGTACTTC

D gene: -
V gene: TRBV29-1
clone size: few
J gene: TRBJ1-5
CDR3 protein: CSVQGAGVNQPQHF
CDR3 DNA: TGCAGCGTTCAGGGTGCAGGGGTAAATCAGCCCCAGCATTTT

D gene: TRBD1
V gene: TRBV5-8
clone size: -
J gene: TRBJ1-1
CDR3 protein: CASSQGQGALLNTEAFF
CDR3 DNA: TGTGCCAGCAGCCAGGGACAGGGGGCCCTTCTGAACACTGAAGCTTTCTTT

D gene: -
V gene: TRBV2
clone size: -
J gene: TRBJ2-7
CDR3 protein: CASSPRRDRSCGEQYF
CDR3 DNA: TGTGCCAGCAGTCCCAGGAGGGACAGAAGTTGTGGCGAGCAGTACTTC

D gene: -
V gene: TRBV6-6
clone size: few
J gene: TRBJ1-5
CDR3 protein: CASSYPGQNQPQHF
CDR3 DNA: TGTGCCAGCAGTTACCCCGGCCAAAATCAGCCCCAGCATTTT

D gene: -
V gene: TRBV5-6
clone size: -
J gene: TRBJ2-7
CDR3 protein: CASSLGSLRRYF
CDR3 DNA: TGTGCCAGCAGCTTGGGGTCTCTAAGGAGGTACTTC

D gene: -
V gene: TRBV4-3
clone size: -
J gene: TRBJ2-1
CDR3 protein: CASSQPGNEQFF
CDR3 DNA: TGCGCCAGCAGCCAGCCCGGAAATGAGCAGTTCTTC

D gene: TRBD1
V gene: TRBV19
clone size: few
J gene: TRBJ1-2
CDR3 protein: CASSSPGGTNYGYTF
CDR3 DNA: TGTGCCAGTAGTAGCCCAGGGGGGACCAACTATGGCTACACCTTC

D gene: -
V gene: TRBV5-1
clone size: -
J gene: TRBJ2-7
CDR3 protein: CASSPLPWGAYEQYF
CDR3 DNA: TGCGCCAGCAGTCCTTTACCGTGGGGGGCATACGAGCAGTACTTC

D gene: TRBD2
V gene: TRBV15
clone size: -
J gene: TRBJ2-3
CDR3 protein: CATSRGGETDTQYF
CDR3 DNA: TGTGCCACCAGCAGGGGGGGGGAGACAGATACGCAGTATTTT

D gene: -
V gene: TRBV7-2
clone size: -
J gene: TRBJ2-1
CDR3 protein: CASSSRVRSSYNEQFF
CDR3 DNA: TGTGCCAGCAGCTCCCGGGTCAGGAGCTCCTACAATGAGCAGTTCTTC

D gene: TRBD1
V gene: TRBV28
clone size: -
J gene: TRBJ1-6
CDR3 protein: CASSDSDTGASSPLHF
CDR3 DNA: TGTGCCAGCAGTGACTCCGATACAGGGGCCTCTTCACCCCTCCACTTT

D gene: TRBD1
V gene: TRBV13
clone size: -
J gene: TRBJ1-2
CDR3 protein: CASSSGTGNTGYTF
CDR3 DNA: TGTGCCAGCAGCTCCGGGACAGGGAATACTGGCTACACCTTC

D gene: TRBD1
V gene: TRBV5-6
clone size: -
J gene: TRBJ2-7
CDR3 protein: CASSDGTGPYEQYF
CDR3 DNA: TGTGCCAGCAGCGACGGGACAGGCCCCTACGAGCAGTACTTC

D gene: -
V gene: TRBV4-1
clone size: -
J gene: TRBJ2-3
CDR3 protein: CASSQGGDTQYF
CDR3 DNA: TGCGCCAGCAGCCAAGGGGGGGATACGCAGTATTTT

D gene: -
V gene: TRBV5-6
clone size: once
J gene: TRBJ2-7
CDR3 protein: CASSPGLKAYEQYF
CDR3 DNA: TGTGCCAGCAGCCCCGGGCTGAAAGCCTACGAGCAGTACTTC

D gene: -
V gene: TRBV19
clone size: -
J gene: TRBJ1-1
CDR3 protein: CASSPRPGFGEAFF
CDR3 DNA: TGTGCCAGTAGTCCTCGCCCAGGATTTGGTGAAGCTTTCTTT

D gene: TRBD2
V gene: TRBV5-4
clone size: -
J gene: TRBJ2-4
CDR3 protein: CASRLGREDIQYF
CDR3 DNA: TGTGCCAGCAGACTCGGCCGGGAGGACATTCAGTACTTC

D gene: TRBD1
V gene: TRBV9
clone size: -
J gene: TRBJ2-5
CDR3 protein: CASSGGQQETQYF
CDR3 DNA: TGTGCCAGCAGCGGGGGACAGCAAGAGACCCAGTACTTC

D gene: -
V gene: TRBV29-1
clone size: -
J gene: TRBJ2-6
CDR3 protein: CPFRSLGDSSCPGANVLTF
CDR3 DNA: TGCCCCTTTCGGTCTTTGGGGGACTCCTCGTGCCCTGGGGCCAACGTCCTGACTTTC

D gene: TRBD2
V gene: TRBV2
clone size: -
J gene: TRBJ2-1
CDR3 protein: CASHHIAGGQFF
CDR3 DNA: TGTGCCAGCCACCATATAGCGGGGGGACAGTTCTTC

D gene: -
V gene: TRBV28
clone size: few
J gene: TRBJ1-2
CDR3 protein: CASSLISEGRGNGYTF
CDR3 DNA: TGTGCCAGCAGTTTGATTAGCGAGGGTAGAGGGAATGGCTACACCTTC

D gene: -
V gene: TRBV5-6
clone size: -
J gene: TRBJ1-1
CDR3 protein: CASSLALQVMNTEAFF
CDR3 DNA: TGTGCCAGCAGCTTGGCATTGCAGGTGATGAACACTGAAGCTTTCTTT

D gene: -
V gene: TRBV5-1
clone size: -
J gene: TRBJ1-5
CDR3 protein: CASSLELPGVGPQHF
CDR3 DNA: TGCGCCAGCAGCTTGGAACTGCCAGGGGTCGGTCCCCAGCATTTT

D gene: TRBD1
V gene: TRBV7-9
clone size: few
J gene: TRBJ2-3
CDR3 protein: CASSRGGDRGSDTQYF
CDR3 DNA: TGTGCCAGCAGCCGAGGAGGCGACAGGGGTTCAGATACGCAGTATTTT

D gene: -
V gene: TRBV5-6
clone size: -
J gene: TRBJ1-2
CDR3 protein: CASSLTDYYGYTF
CDR3 DNA: TGTGCCAGCAGCTTGACAGATTACTATGGCTACACCTTC

D gene: -
V gene: TRBV4-2
clone size: -
J gene: TRBJ1-6
CDR3 protein: CASSQAPKGGNSPLHF
CDR3 DNA: TGTGCCAGCAGCCAAGCGCCGAAGGGGGGGAATTCACCCCTCCACTTT

D gene: -
V gene: TRBV27
clone size: -
J gene: TRBJ1-1
CDR3 protein: CASSLGLSTEAFF
CDR3 DNA: TGTGCCAGCAGTCTTGGGTTAAGCACTGAAGCTTTCTTT

D gene: -
V gene: TRBV15
clone size: -
J gene: TRBJ1-4
CDR3 protein: CATSRDWNEKLFF
CDR3 DNA: TGTGCCACCAGCAGAGATTGGAATGAAAAACTGTTTTTT

D gene: TRBD1
V gene: TRBV4-3
clone size: few
J gene: TRBJ1-2
CDR3 protein: CASSPLQGSYGYTF
CDR3 DNA: TGCGCCAGCAGCCCTTTACAGGGGTCGTATGGCTACACCTTC

D gene: -
V gene: TRBV5-4
clone size: few
J gene: TRBJ2-2
CDR3 protein: CASSFFGLTGELFF
CDR3 DNA: TGTGCCAGCAGCTTTTTCGGACTTACCGGGGAGCTGTTTTTT

D gene: -
V gene: TRBV29-1
clone size: few
J gene: TRBJ2-5
CDR3 protein: CSVEATLGTLGTQYF
CDR3 DNA: TGCAGCGTTGAAGCAACTTTAGGGACCCTCGGGACCCAGTACTTC

D gene: TRBD2
V gene: TRBV29-1
clone size: -
J gene: TRBJ2-3
CDR3 protein: CSISGLAGLWVRTDTQYF
CDR3 DNA: TGCAGCATTTCGGGACTAGCGGGGTTGTGGGTGCGAACAGATACGCAGTATTTT

D gene: -
V gene: TRBV4-1
clone size: -
J gene: TRBJ2-5
CDR3 protein: CASSPSWQETQYF
CDR3 DNA: TGCGCCAGCAGCCCCTCGTGGCAAGAGACCCAGTACTTC

D gene: -
V gene: TRBV4-3
clone size: -
J gene: TRBJ2-1
CDR3 protein: CASSHSGPSNEQFF
CDR3 DNA: TGCGCCAGCAGCCATAGCGGACCTAGCAATGAGCAGTTCTTC

D gene: -
V gene: TRBV25-1
clone size: -
J gene: TRBJ2-5
CDR3 protein: CASSGDYRETQYF
CDR3 DNA: TGTGCCAGCAGTGGAGACTATAGGGAGACCCAGTACTTC

D gene: TRBD1
V gene: TRBV5-5
clone size: few
J gene: TRBJ2-2
CDR3 protein: CASSLGTGASHTGELFF
CDR3 DNA: TGTGCCAGCAGCTTGGGGACAGGGGCCTCTCACACCGGGGAGCTGTTTTTT

D gene: -
V gene: TRBV7-9
clone size: medium-sized
J gene: TRBJ1-5
CDR3 protein: CASSLGQSNQPQHF
CDR3 DNA: TGTGCCAGCAGCTTAGGACAGAGTAATCAGCCCCAGCATTTT

D gene: TRBD2
V gene: TRBV13
clone size: few
J gene: TRBJ2-3
CDR3 protein: CASSSLAGPHTDTQYF
CDR3 DNA: TGTGCCAGCAGCTCCCTAGCGGGGCCGCACACAGATACGCAGTATTTT

D gene: -
V gene: TRBV29-1
clone size: -
J gene: TRBJ2-1
CDR3 protein: CSVESLEGQSYNEQFF
CDR3 DNA: TGCAGCGTTGAATCTCTGGAGGGACAGTCCTACAATGAGCAGTTCTTC

D gene: TRBD2
V gene: TRBV19
clone size: -
J gene: TRBJ2-1
CDR3 protein: CASSIGLAGGNEQFF
CDR3 DNA: TGTGCCAGTAGTATCGGGCTAGCGGGGGGCAATGAGCAGTTCTTC

D gene: TRBD2
V gene: TRBV15
clone size: -
J gene: TRBJ2-5
CDR3 protein: CATSAPSGGWETQYF
CDR3 DNA: TGTGCCACCAGCGCCCCCAGCGGGGGGTGGGAGACCCAGTACTTC

D gene: -
V gene: TRBV11-2
clone size: few
J gene: TRBJ2-1
CDR3 protein: CASSLVRGPHNEQFF
CDR3 DNA: TGTGCCAGCAGCTTAGTAAGGGGCCCCCACAATGAGCAGTTCTTC

D gene: -
V gene: TRBV4-2
clone size: -
J gene: TRBJ2-3
CDR3 protein: CASSQDLGRASDTQYF
CDR3 DNA: TGTGCCAGCAGCCAAGATCTGGGCAGGGCTTCAGATACGCAGTATTTT

D gene: -
V gene: TRBV20-1
clone size: once
J gene: TRBJ2-7
CDR3 protein: CSAGAGYEQYF
CDR3 DNA: TGCAGTGCAGGGGCGGGCTACGAGCAGTACTTC

D gene: -
V gene: TRBV4-3
clone size: -
J gene: TRBJ1-6
CDR3 protein: CASSPSYGDPNSPLHF
CDR3 DNA: TGCGCCAGCAGCCCGAGCTACGGGGACCCCAATTCACCCCTCCACTTT

D gene: -
V gene: TRBV5-1
clone size: -
J gene: TRBJ2-1
CDR3 protein: CASSLEDYNEQFF
CDR3 DNA: TGCGCCAGCAGCTTGGAGGACTACAATGAGCAGTTCTTC

D gene: -
V gene: TRBV29-1
clone size: few
J gene: TRBJ2-5
CDR3 protein: CSVLSGQGGFGETQYF
CDR3 DNA: TGCAGCGTGTTGAGTGGGCAGGGGGGATTCGGAGAGACCCAGTACTTC

D gene: -
V gene: TRBV25-1
clone size: -
J gene: TRBJ1-1
CDR3 protein: CASSSTGFEAFF
CDR3 DNA: TGTGCCAGCAGTAGTACAGGTTTCGAAGCTTTCTTT